This TCR beta chain was recorded in a study of T cell repertoires in cytomegalovirus infection. Study summary: CMV epitopes used comprised recently identified HLA-C-restricted ones and well-studied HLA-B-restricted ones. Public TCR beta signatures were indicative of both CMV infection and a matching HLA type. Whole-study results and caveats: It was HLA-C-restricted CMV-specific TCR beta clonotypes that dominated the response ex vivo. Summed public TCR beta family frequency identified CMV carriers bearing the relevant HLA.

MiXCR was run by TCRdb on the reads, yielding one entry per CDR3 protein. The table includes under 500,000 distinct CDR3 sequences, about 39% detected once. About this clonotype: The antigen is not known.

Germline CDR1 MNHEY, CDR2 SVGEGT. V was clipped by 4 bases and J by 0 bases; unmatched bases: 8. The CDR3 contains 17 residues. The J gene is TRBJ2-4, the V gene TRBV6-2 or TRBV6-3; 8 nucleotides match TRBD1. The source material was cultured PBMCs, sampled from culture after CMV antigen stimulation. The receptor was derived from a human donor in good health (CMV status not recorded). Some clones in this sample may be carry-over from other donors' samples. The CDR3 region has the DNA TGTGCCAGCAGTTCCAGCCAGGGGGCATTAGCCAAAAACATTCAGTACTTC. Its translation: CASSSSQGALAKNIQYF.